One and the same sample provided the 2 T cell receptor beta chains below, sequenced in a study of shared clonotypes between healthy human individuals. Sequencing was performed with immunoSEQ multiplex PCR; in TCRdb, only in-frame clones are kept and a portion is missing. This sample carries fewer than 650,000 clones, 70% to 80% of them seen once, and the ten largest clones take 10% to 15%. The sample comprised PBMCs. The receptor set was obtained from a woman in her thirties or forties in good health. Some clones in this sample may be carry-over from other donors' samples.

This clone was picked up one time. The CDR3 loop is CASSERRGTTGELFF. DNA for the CDR3: TGCGCCAGCAGTGAACGGCGAGGAACTACCGGGGAGCTGTTTTTT. The chain employs TRBV10-1 and TRBJ2-2; D unresolved. This CDR3 has 15 amino acids. The V end was cut by 3 bases, the J end by 5 bases, with 13 bases between. The germline CDR1 and CDR2 sequences are WNHNN and SYGVQD (reference sequence).

V gene TRBV18 combines with J gene TRBJ2-3, with D perhaps assigned TRBD1 or TRBD2 (5 bases each). V lost 2 bases and J 1 base, leaving 10 bases between the germline ends. CDR1 KGHSH and CDR2 LQKENI come from the germline V gene. This CDR3 spans 15 amino acids. CDR3 sequence (DNA): TGTGCCAGCTCACCAGAGGGGCGAGGCACAGATACGCAGTATTTT. As protein: CASSPEGRGTDTQYF.